This T cell receptor beta chain was found in a study of Ad26.COV2.S vaccination and SARS-CoV-2 variants. Regarding the study as a whole: Measures of TCR breadth and depth may have fallen short of total T cell responses. The authors reported substantial breadth in spike-specific CD8+ and CD4+ T cell responses after vaccination. Vaccine recipients posted higher spike-specific TCR breadth than their placebo counterparts.

Germline V gene lookup returns CDR1 SGHRS and CDR2 YFSETQ. V lost 8 bases and J lost 5, with 13 bases in between. The CDR3 contains 12 residues. Measured with immunoSEQ multiplex PCR; TCRdb has only the in-frame clones, and not every one. The sample has about 400,000 clones, 80% to 90% seen once. The sample's treatment: over 15 received Ad26.COV2.S at low or high dose, single or two shots; roughly five received placebo; per-sample allocation not given. Following the first vaccine or placebo injection, samples were taken on day 63. Vaccine was an Ad26 vector expressing Wuhan-strain SARS-CoV-2 spike. Concerning this clone: No antigen is known for it.

The material was peripheral blood, obtained in a trial of Ad26.COV2.S vaccine versus placebo. The chain carries TRBV5-1 and TRBJ2-5, with unresolved D. The TCR comes from a person aged 18-65 years who received the Ad26.COV2.S COVID-19 vaccine or a placebo. CDR3 region: CASQENRETQYF. The CDR3 bases are TGCGCCAGTCAGGAGAATCGGGAGACCCAGTACTTC. The entire variable domain, with the rest obtained from reference TRBV5-1 and TRBJ2-5, is as follows: KAGVTQTPRYLIKTRGQQVTLSCSPISGHRSVSWYQQTPGQGLQFLFEYFSETQRNKGNFPGRFSGRQFSNSRSEMNVSTLELGDSALYLCASQENRETQYFGPGTRLLVL.